Listed below are T cell receptor beta chains from one sample, sequenced in a study of tumor-infiltrating lymphocytes in localized non-small cell lung cancer. The assay was immunoSEQ multiplex PCR, and TCRdb's table has in-frame clones only and misses some. The table includes 10,000 to 15,000 clones, 70% to 80% detected once. The sequenced sample was uninvolved lung tissue not adjacent to the tumor. Every receptor here comes from a human donor with non-small cell lung cancer. Both conserved end residues are part of each CDR3. Fields, in order: D gene, clone size, J gene, V gene, CDR3 length, CDR3 protein, CDR3 DNA. A D gene is named only where the DNA matches it firmly. Expanded clones get a size class; other rows say once, few or many, or leave the size out.

>-|-|TRBJ2-1|TRBV7-2|11
CASSLLYEQFF
TGTGCCAGCAGCTTATTATATGAGCAGTTCTTC
>TRBD1|-|TRBJ2-7|TRBV29-1|11
CSVDRDYEQYF
TGCAGCGTGGACAGGGACTACGAGCAGTACTTC
>TRBD1|-|TRBJ1-6|TRBV6-6|14
CATEGTGNNSPLHF
TGTGCCACGGAGGGGACAGGGAATAATTCACCCCTCCACTTT
>-|medium-sized|TRBJ2-1|TRBV19|13
CASSIKGIAEQFF
TGTGCCAGTAGTATCAAAGGGATCGCTGAGCAGTTCTTC
>-|-|TRBJ2-6|TRBV6-5|15
CANGSWGAGANVLTF
TGTGCCAACGGGTCTTGGGGGGCTGGGGCCAACGTCCTGACTTTC
>-|-|TRBJ1-2|TRBV2|13
CASSEDYNYGYTF
TGTGCCAGCAGTGAAGACTATAACTATGGCTACACCTTC
>-|-|TRBJ2-7|TRBV5-4|15
CASSYGGAEGYEQYF
TGTGCCAGCAGCTATGGGGGAGCGGAGGGTTACGAGCAGTACTTC
>-|-|TRBJ2-1|TRBV11-2|15
CASSPPYGSYNEQFF
TGTGCCAGCAGCCCCCCCTATGGCTCCTACAATGAGCAGTTCTTC
>-|-|TRBJ2-7|TRBV5-4|17
CASSLASGAGVNYEQYF
TGTGCCAGCAGCTTGGCCTCAGGGGCCGGTGTGAACTACGAGCAGTACTTC
>-|-|TRBJ2-5|TRBV6-1|14
CASQRGNRGETQYF
TGTGCCAGCCAACGGGGAAATAGGGGGGAGACCCAGTACTTC
>-|-|TRBJ2-1|TRBV2|11
CASVDLNEQFF
TGTGCCAGCGTGGACCTCAATGAGCAGTTCTTC
>TRBD2|-|TRBJ2-3|TRBV4-1|17
CASSQGPAGGNTDTQYF
TGCGCCAGCAGCCAAGGGCCAGCGGGGGGAAACACAGATACGCAGTATTTT
>-|few|TRBJ1-4|TRBV28|14
CASSQTGLNEKLFF
TGTGCCAGCAGCCAGACAGGCCTTAATGAAAAACTGTTTTTT
>-|once|TRBJ1-5|TRBV7-2|13
CASSLIRLQPQHF
TGTGCCAGCAGCTTAATCAGGCTTCAGCCCCAGCATTTT
>-|-|TRBJ1-1|TRBV20-1|11
CSARDDTEAFF
TGCAGTGCTAGAGATGACACTGAAGCTTTCTTT
>TRBD2|-|TRBJ2-7|TRBV2|13
CASCGGLVYEQYF
TGTGCCAGCTGCGGGGGGCTAGTCTACGAGCAGTACTTC
>-|-|TRBJ2-7|TRBV30|13
CAWSRGTAGEQYF
TGTGCCTGGAGTAGGGGGACAGCGGGAGAGCAGTACTTC
>-|once|TRBJ1-6|TRBV4-2|17
CASSQAVESSYNSPLHF
TGTGCCAGCAGCCAAGCCGTGGAAAGCTCCTATAATTCACCCCTCCACTTT
>TRBD1|-|TRBJ1-5|TRBV5-1|14
CASSPQGRNQPQHF
TGCGCCAGCAGCCCACAGGGGAGGAATCAGCCCCAGCATTTT
>TRBD2|-|TRBJ2-1|TRBV28|15
CASRSGTTLYNEQFF
TGTGCCAGCAGATCCGGGACTACTCTCTACAATGAGCAGTTCTTC
>-|-|TRBJ2-2|TRBV6-5|13
CALQDSNTGELFF
TGTGCCTTGCAGGATTCTAACACCGGGGAGCTGTTTTTT
>-|few|TRBJ1-6|TRBV7-2|14
CASSLHTLLRRLHF
TGTGCCAGCAGCCTACATACTCTTCTAAGGAGGCTCCACTTT
>-|-|TRBJ1-5|TRBV30|13
CAWSEQLNQPQHF
TGTGCCTGGAGTGAACAGCTCAATCAGCCCCAGCATTTT
>-|-|TRBJ2-7|TRBV7-2|11
CASSASYEQYF
TGTGCCAGCAGCGCATCCTACGAGCAGTACTTC
>-|-|TRBJ1-2|TRBV2|14
CASSVSGRNYGYTF
TGTGCCAGCAGTGTCAGCGGAAGGAACTATGGCTACACCTTC
>-|-|TRBJ2-3|TRBV5-1|12
CASSPNTDTQYF
TGCGCCAGCAGCCCCAATACAGATACGCAGTATTTT
>-|few|TRBJ1-6|TRBV11-2|12
CASSTPKVPLHF
TGTGCCAGCAGTACCCCGAAAGTACCCCTCCACTTT
>-|-|TRBJ2-1|TRBV29-1|14
CSVEVVGTYNEQFF
TGCAGCGTTGAAGTGGTAGGCACCTACAATGAGCAGTTCTTC
>-|-|TRBJ1-2|TRBV5-5|14
CASSTTGTNYGYTF
TGTGCCAGCAGCACAACAGGGACTAACTATGGCTACACCTTC
>TRBD1|-|TRBJ2-7|TRBV10-3|16
CAISESSGQGGYEQYF
TGTGCCATCAGTGAGAGTTCGGGACAGGGCGGCTACGAGCAGTACTTC
>TRBD2|-|TRBJ2-1|TRBV2|15
CASSEGLAGAHEQFF
TGTGCCAGCAGTGAAGGGCTAGCGGGAGCCCATGAGCAGTTCTTC
>TRBD2|-|TRBJ2-1|TRBV5-5|14
CASSSVAGGNEQFF
TGTGCCAGCAGCTCGGTAGCGGGAGGAAATGAGCAGTTCTTC
>-|-|TRBJ1-1|TRBV4-1|11
CASSQSDEAFF
TGCGCCAGCAGCCAATCGGATGAAGCTTTCTTT
>TRBD1|-|TRBJ1-5|TRBV19|12
CASSQGEQPQHF
TGTGCCAGTAGTCAGGGGGAACAGCCCCAGCATTTT
>-|-|TRBJ1-2|TRBV2|12
CASRASGYGYTF
TGTGCCAGCAGGGCCTCAGGCTATGGCTACACCTTC
>-|-|TRBJ2-3|TRBV5-6|14
CASSPANRGDTQYF
TGTGCCAGCAGCCCGGCCAACCGGGGGGATACGCAGTATTTT
>TRBD1|-|TRBJ2-7|TRBV4-1|14
CASAGTATAYEQYF
TGCGCCAGTGCCGGGACAGCGACCGCCTACGAGCAGTACTTC
>-|-|TRBJ1-1|TRBV30|14
CAWSKAGGRHEAFF
TGTGCCTGGAGTAAGGCGGGCGGGCGGCATGAAGCTTTCTTT
>-|-|TRBJ1-2|TRBV18|15
CASSPPGQTNYGYTF
TGTGCCAGCTCACCACCCGGACAGACTAACTATGGCTACACCTTC
>-|-|TRBJ2-7|TRBV27|19
CASSPTSRYESPQGSEQYF
TGTGCCAGCAGCCCAACCTCCCGGTACGAGTCGCCGCAGGGGAGCGAGCAGTACTTC
>-|-|TRBJ1-2|TRBV27|13
CATAAGVKYGYTF
TGTGCCACCGCCGCAGGGGTTAAGTATGGCTACACCTTC
>-|-|TRBJ2-5|TRBV29-1|12
CSSVPVSETQYF
TGCAGCTCCGTACCTGTTTCCGAGACCCAGTACTTC
>-|-|TRBJ2-5|TRBV19|12
CASSRGRETQYF
TGTGCCAGTAGTCGGGGGCGAGAGACCCAGTACTTC
>-|-|TRBJ2-7|TRBV5-1|14
CASSGQGLWYEQYF
TGCGCCAGCAGCGGTCAGGGTTTATGGTACGAGCAGTACTTC
>-|few|TRBJ1-2|TRBV30|12
CAWSLGIYGYTF
TGTGCCTGGAGTCTCGGGATCTATGGCTACACCTTC
>-|few|TRBJ1-6|TRBV6-5|14
CAGTAGTYNSPLHF
TGTGCCGGAACCGCGGGGACGTATAATTCACCCCTCCACTTT
>-|few|TRBJ1-1|TRBV19|13
CASSIDSPTEAFF
TGTGCCAGTAGTATTGACAGCCCCACTGAAGCTTTCTTT
>-|-|TRBJ2-1|TRBV6-5|16
CASSYDLPGQNNEQFF
TGTGCCAGCAGTTACGACCTCCCTGGGCAGAACAATGAGCAGTTCTTC
>TRBD1|-|TRBJ2-2|TRBV11-2|15
CASSPWTGSTGELFF
TGTGCCAGCAGCCCCTGGACAGGAAGTACCGGGGAGCTGTTTTTT
>-|-|TRBJ1-2|TRBV28|12
CASGTTFGGYTF
TGTGCCTCCGGGACAACCTTCGGTGGCTACACCTTC
>-|-|TRBJ1-4|TRBV30|14
CALDLIRTNEKLFF
TGTGCCCTGGACCTGATTCGAACTAATGAAAAACTGTTTTTT
>TRBD1|-|TRBJ1-2|TRBV5-1|12
CASSFETGGYTF
TGCGCCAGCAGCTTTGAGACAGGGGGCTACACCTTC
>-|once|TRBJ2-5|TRBV30|14
CAHWGNGASETQYF
TGTGCCCATTGGGGAAACGGGGCGTCAGAGACCCAGTACTTC
>-|once|TRBJ1-1|TRBV2|13
CAILQEAGTEAFF
TGTGCCATATTACAAGAGGCAGGGACTGAAGCTTTCTTT
>-|once|TRBJ2-7|TRBV20-1|11
CSAFRVYEQYF
TGCAGTGCTTTTAGAGTTTACGAGCAGTACTTC